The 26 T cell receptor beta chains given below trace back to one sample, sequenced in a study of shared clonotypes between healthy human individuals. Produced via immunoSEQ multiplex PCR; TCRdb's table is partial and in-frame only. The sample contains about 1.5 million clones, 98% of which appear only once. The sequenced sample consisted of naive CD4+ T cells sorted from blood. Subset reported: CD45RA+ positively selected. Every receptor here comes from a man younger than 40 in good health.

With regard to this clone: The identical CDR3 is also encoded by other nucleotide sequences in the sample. CDR3 coding DNA: TGTGCCACCAGCAGAGGGGGGTACAATGAGCAGTTCTTC. Translating it yields CATSRGGYNEQFF. This sequence joins TRBV15 and TRBJ2-1; D could derive from TRBD1 or TRBD2 (5 bases each). The germline V and J ends were trimmed by 1 base and 4 bases, with 5 bases remaining between them. Per germline, CDR1 LNHNV and CDR2 YYDKDF (reference sequence). There are 13 residues in the CDR3. Combining the CDR3 with reference TRBV15 and TRBJ2-1 gives the whole variable domain DAMVIQNPRYQVTQFGKPVTLSCSQTLNHNVMYWYQQKSSQAPKLLFHYYDKDFNNEADTPDNFQSRRPNTSFCFLDIRSPGLGDTAMYLCATSRGGYNEQFFGPGTRLTVL.

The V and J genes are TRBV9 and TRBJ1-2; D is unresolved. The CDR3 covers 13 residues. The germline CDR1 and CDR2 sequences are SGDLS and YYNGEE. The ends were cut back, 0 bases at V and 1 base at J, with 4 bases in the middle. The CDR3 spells CASSVADNYGYTF. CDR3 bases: TGTGCCAGCAGCGTAGCTGATAACTATGGCTACACCTTC. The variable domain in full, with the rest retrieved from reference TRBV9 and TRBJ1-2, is DSGVTQTPKHLITATGQRVTLRCSPRSGDLSVYWYQQSLDQGLQFLIQYYNGEERAKGNILERFSAQQFPDLHSELNLSSLELGDSALYFCASSVADNYGYTFGSGTRLTVV.

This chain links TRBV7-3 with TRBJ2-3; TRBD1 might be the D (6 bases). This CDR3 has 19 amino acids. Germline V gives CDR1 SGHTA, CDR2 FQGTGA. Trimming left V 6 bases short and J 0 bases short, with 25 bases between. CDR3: CASSAGNRARPLSTDTQYF. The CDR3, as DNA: TGTGCCAGCAGTGCCGGCAACAGGGCCCGCCCCCTGAGCACAGATACGCAGTATTTT.

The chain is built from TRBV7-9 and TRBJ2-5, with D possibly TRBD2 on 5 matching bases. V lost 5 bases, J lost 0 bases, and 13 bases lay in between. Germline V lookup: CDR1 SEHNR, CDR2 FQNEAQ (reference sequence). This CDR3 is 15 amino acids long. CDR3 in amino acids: CASSPTTIYQETQYF. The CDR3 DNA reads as TGTGCCAGCAGCCCTACGACTATCTACCAAGAGACCCAGTACTTC.

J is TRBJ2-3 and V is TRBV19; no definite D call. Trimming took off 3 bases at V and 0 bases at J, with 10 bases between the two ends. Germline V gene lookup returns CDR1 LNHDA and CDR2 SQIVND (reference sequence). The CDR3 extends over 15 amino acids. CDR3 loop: CASSIKWSSTDTQYF. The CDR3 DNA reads TGTGCCAGTAGTATTAAGTGGTCTAGCACAGATACGCAGTATTTT.

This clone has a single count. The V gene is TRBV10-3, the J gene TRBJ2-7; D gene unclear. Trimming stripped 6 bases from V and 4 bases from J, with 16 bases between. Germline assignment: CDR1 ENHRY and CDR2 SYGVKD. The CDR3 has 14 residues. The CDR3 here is CAISPIRQEYEQYF. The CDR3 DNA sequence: TGTGCCATCAGCCCGATTCGGCAGGAGTACGAGCAGTACTTC.

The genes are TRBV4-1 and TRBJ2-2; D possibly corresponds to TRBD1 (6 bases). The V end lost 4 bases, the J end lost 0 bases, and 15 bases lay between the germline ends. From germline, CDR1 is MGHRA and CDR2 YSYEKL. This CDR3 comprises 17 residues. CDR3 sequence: CASSPASGTTNTGELFF. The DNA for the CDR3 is TGCGCCAGCAGCCCTGCCTCCGGGACAACGAACACCGGGGAGCTGTTTTTT.

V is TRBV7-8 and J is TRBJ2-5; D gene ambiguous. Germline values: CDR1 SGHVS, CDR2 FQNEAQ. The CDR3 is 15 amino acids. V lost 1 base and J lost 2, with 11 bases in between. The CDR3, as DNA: TGTGCCAGCAGCTTAGGCCGACATCGACAAGAGACCCAGTACTTC. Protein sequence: CASSLGRHRQETQYF.

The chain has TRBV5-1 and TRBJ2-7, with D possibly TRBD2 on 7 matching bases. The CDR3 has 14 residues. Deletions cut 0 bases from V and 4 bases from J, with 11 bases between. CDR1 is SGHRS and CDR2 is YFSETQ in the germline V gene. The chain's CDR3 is CASSLAGGIYEQYF. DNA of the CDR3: TGCGCCAGCAGCTTGGCGGGGGGCATATACGAGCAGTACTTC.

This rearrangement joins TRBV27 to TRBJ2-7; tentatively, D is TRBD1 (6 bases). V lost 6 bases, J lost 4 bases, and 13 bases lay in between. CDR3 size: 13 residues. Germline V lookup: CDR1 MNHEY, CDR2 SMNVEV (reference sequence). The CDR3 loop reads CASSRGLEYEQYF. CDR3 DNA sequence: TGTGCCAGCAGCAGGGGTCTTGAGTACGAGCAGTACTTC.

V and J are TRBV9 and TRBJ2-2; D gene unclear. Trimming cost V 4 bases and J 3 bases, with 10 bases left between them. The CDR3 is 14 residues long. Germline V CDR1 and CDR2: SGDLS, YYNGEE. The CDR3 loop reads CASSTRPDTGELFF. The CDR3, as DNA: TGTGCCAGCAGCACCCGCCCAGACACCGGGGAGCTGTTTTTT.

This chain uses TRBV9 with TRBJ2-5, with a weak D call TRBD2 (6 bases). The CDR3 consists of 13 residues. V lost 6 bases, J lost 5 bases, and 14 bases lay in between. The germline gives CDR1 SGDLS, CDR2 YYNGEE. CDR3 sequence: CASNSGGVETQYF. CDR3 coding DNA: TGTGCCAGCAATAGCGGAGGGGTGGAGACCCAGTACTTC.

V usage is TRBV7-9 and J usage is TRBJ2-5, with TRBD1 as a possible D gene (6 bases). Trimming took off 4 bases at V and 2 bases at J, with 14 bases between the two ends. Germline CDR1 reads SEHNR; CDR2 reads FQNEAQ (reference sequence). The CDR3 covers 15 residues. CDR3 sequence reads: CASSSGQRKQETQYF. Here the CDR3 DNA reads TGTGCCAGCAGCTCCGGACAGCGAAAACAAGAGACCCAGTACTTC.

DNA of the CDR3: TGTGCCAGCGGCCCCGTAAATGCGGGAGGTACCTACGAGCAGTACTTC. This translates into CASGPVNAGGTYEQYF. The J gene is TRBJ2-7, the V gene TRBV5-4, with 8 bases that match TRBD2. V was pared by 7 bases and J by 2 bases, with 14 bases of the junction left unmatched. This CDR3 is built from 16 residues. The germline gives CDR1 SGHNT, CDR2 YYREEE (reference sequence).

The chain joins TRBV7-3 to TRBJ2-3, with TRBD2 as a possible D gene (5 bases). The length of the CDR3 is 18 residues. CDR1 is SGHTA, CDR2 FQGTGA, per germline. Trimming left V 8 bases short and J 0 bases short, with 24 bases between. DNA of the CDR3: TGTGCCAGCCGATCTAGCCTAGGTAGTGTGACTAGCACAGATACGCAGTATTTT. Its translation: CASRSSLGSVTSTDTQYF.

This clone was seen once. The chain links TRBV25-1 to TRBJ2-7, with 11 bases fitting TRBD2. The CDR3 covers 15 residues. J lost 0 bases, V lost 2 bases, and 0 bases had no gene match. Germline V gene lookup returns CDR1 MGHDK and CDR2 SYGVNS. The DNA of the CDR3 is TGTGCCAGCAGTGAAGGACTAGCGGGCTCCTACGAGCAGTACTTC. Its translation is CASSEGLAGSYEQYF.

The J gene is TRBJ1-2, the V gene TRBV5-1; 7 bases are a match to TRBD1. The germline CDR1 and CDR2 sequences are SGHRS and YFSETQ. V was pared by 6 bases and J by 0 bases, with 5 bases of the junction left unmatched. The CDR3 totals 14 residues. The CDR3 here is CASTPTGPNYGYTF. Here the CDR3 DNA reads TGCGCCAGCACCCCGACAGGGCCTAACTATGGCTACACCTTC.

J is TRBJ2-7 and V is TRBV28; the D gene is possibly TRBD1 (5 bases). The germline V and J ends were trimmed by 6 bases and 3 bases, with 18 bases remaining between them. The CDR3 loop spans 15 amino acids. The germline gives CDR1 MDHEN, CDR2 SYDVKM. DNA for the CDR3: TGTGCCAGCAGACAGACAGTAATCTCGTACTACGAGCAGTACTTC. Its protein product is CASRQTVISYYEQYF. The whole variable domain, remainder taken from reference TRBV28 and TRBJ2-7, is DVKVTQSSRYLVKRTGEKVFLECVQDMDHENMFWYRQDPGLGLRLIYFSYDVKMKEKGDIPEGYSVSREKKERFSLILESASTNQTSMYLCASRQTVISYYEQYFGPGTRLTVT.

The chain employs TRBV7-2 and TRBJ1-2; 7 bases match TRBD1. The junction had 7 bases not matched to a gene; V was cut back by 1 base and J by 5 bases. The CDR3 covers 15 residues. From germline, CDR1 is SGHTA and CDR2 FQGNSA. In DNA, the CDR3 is TGTGCCAGCAGCTTAGTCGGGACAGACGATTATGGCTACACCTTC. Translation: CASSLVGTDDYGYTF.

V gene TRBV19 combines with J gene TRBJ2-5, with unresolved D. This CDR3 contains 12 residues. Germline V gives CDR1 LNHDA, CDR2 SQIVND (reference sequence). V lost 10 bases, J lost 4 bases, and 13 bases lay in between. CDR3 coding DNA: TGTGCCACCACACAAGACGCAGAGACCCAGTACTTC. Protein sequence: CATTQDAETQYF.

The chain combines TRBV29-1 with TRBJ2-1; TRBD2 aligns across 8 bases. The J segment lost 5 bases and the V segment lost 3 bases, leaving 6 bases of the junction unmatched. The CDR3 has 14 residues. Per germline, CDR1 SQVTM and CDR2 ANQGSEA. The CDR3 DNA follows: TGCAGCGTTGACCACGGGAGGGCCGACAATGAGCAGTTCTTC. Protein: CSVDHGRADNEQFF.

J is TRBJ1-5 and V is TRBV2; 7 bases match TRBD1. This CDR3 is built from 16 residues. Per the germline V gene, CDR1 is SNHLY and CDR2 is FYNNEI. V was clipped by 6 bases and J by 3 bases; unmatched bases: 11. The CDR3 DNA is TGTGCCAGCAGACCGGACAGGAGGAGTGCCAATCAGCCCCAGCATTTT. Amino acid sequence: CASRPDRRSANQPQHF.

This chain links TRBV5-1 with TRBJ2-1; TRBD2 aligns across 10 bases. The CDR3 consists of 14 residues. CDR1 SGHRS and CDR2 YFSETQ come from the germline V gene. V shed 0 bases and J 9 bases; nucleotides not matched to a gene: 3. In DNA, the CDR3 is TGCGCCAGCAGCTTGGAAGCGGGAGGGGGTGAGCAGTTCTTC. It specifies CASSLEAGGGEQFF. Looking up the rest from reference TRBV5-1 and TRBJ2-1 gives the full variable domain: KAGVTQTPRYLIKTRGQQVTLSCSPISGHRSVSWYQQTPGQGLQFLFEYFSETQRNKGNFPGRFSGRQFSNSRSEMNVSTLELGDSALYLCASSLEAGGGEQFFGPGTRLTVL.

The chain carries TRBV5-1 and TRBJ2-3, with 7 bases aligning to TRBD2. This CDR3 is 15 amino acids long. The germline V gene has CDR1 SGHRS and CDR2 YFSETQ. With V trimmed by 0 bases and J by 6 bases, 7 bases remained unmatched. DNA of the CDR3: TGCGCCAGCAGCTTGGAGGCGGGAGTATCCGATACGCAGTATTTT. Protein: CASSLEAGVSDTQYF.

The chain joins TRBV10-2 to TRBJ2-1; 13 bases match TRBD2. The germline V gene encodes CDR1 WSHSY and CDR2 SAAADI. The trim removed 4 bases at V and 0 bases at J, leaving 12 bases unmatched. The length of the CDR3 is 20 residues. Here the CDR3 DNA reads TGCGCCAGCAGTGGATTTCCGGGACTAGCGGGAACATACTCCTACAATGAGCAGTTCTTC. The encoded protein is CASSGFPGLAGTYSYNEQFF.

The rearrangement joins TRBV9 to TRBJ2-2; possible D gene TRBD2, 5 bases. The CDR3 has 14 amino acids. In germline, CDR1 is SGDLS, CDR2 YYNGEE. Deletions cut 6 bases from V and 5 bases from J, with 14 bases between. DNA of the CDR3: TGTGCCAGCAACTCTAGGACGGGGACCGGGGAGCTGTTTTTT. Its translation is CASNSRTGTGELFF.